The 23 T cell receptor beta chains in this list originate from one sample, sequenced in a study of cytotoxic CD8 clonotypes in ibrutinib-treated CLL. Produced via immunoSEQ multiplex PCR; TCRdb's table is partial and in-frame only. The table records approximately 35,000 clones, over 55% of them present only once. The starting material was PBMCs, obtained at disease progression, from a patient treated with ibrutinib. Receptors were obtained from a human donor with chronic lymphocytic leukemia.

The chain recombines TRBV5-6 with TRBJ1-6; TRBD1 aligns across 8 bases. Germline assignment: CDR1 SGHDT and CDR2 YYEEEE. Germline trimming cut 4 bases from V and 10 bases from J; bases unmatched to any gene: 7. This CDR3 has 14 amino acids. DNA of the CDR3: TGTGCCAGCAGCCAAGGACAGGGATGGTCACCCCTCCACTTT. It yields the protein CASSQGQGWSPLHF.

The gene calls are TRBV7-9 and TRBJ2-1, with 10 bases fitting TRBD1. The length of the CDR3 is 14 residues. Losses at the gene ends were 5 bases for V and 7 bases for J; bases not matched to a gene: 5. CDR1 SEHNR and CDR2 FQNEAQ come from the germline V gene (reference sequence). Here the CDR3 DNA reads TGTGCCAGCAGCGACGGGACAGGGGAGAATGAGCAGTTCTTC. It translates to CASSDGTGENEQFF.

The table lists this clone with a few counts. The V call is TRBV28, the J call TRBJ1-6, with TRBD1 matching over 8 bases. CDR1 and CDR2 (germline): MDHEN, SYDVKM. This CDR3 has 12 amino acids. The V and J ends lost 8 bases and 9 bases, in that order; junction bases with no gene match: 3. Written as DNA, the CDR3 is TGTGCCAGCCAGGACAGGGCTTCACCCCTCCACTTT. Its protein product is CASQDRASPLHF.

CDR3 DNA: TGTGCCAGTAGTAAAACCGGGACAGGGGGCGACGAGCAGTACTTC. Translating it yields CASSKTGTGGDEQYF. The rearrangement joins TRBV19 to TRBJ2-7; 12 nucleotides line up with TRBD1. This CDR3 is built from 15 residues. V was pared by 4 bases and J by 5 bases, with 6 bases of the junction left unmatched. From germline, CDR1 is LNHDA and CDR2 SQIVND (reference sequence).

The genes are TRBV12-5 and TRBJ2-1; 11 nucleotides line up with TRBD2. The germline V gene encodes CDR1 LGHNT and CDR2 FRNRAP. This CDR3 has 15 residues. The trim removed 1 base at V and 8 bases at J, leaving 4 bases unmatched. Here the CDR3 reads CASGLGSGGGDEQFF. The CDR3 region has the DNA TGTGCTAGTGGTTTGGGTAGCGGGGGGGGCGATGAGCAGTTCTTC.

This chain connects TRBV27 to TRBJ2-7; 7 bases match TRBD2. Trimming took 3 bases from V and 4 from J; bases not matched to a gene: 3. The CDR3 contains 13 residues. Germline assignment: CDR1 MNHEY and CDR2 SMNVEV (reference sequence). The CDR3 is CASSFWGGYEQYF. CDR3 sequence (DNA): TGTGCCAGCAGTTTCTGGGGGGGATACGAGCAGTACTTC.

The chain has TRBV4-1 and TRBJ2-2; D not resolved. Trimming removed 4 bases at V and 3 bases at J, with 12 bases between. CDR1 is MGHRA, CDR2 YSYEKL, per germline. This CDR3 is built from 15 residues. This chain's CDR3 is CASSLRKEYTGELFF. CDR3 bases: TGCGCCAGCAGCCTACGGAAGGAGTACACCGGGGAGCTGTTTTTT.

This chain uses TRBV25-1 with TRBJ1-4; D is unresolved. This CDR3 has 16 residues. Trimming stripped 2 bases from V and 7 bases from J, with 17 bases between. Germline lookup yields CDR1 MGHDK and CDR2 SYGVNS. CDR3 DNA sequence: TGTGCCAGCAGTGAAGGTCGCCAGGCTAGAGGTGAAAAACTGTTTTTT. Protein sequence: CASSEGRQARGEKLFF.

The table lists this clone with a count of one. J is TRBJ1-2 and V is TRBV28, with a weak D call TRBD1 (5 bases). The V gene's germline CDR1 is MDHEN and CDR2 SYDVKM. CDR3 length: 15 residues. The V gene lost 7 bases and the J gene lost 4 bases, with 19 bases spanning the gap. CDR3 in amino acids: CASTFGGREAYGYTF. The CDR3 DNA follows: TGTGCCAGCACCTTTGGCGGCAGGGAAGCCTATGGCTACACCTTC.

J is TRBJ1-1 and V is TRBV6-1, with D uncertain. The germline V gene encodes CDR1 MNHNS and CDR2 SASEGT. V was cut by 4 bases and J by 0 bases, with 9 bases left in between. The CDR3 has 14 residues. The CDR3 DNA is TGTGCCAGCAGTGTTAGTATAATGAACACTGAAGCTTTCTTT. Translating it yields CASSVSIMNTEAFF.

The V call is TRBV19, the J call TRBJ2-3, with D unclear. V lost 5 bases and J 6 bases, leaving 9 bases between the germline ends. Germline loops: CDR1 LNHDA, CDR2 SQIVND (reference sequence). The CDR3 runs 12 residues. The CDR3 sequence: CASSYRPDTQYF. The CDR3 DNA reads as TGTGCCAGTAGTTACCGTCCGGATACGCAGTATTTT.

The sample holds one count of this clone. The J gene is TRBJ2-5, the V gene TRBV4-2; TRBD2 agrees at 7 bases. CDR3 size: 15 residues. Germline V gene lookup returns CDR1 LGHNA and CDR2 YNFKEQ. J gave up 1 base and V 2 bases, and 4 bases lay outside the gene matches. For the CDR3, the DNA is TGTGCCAGCAGCCAACAGTCTAGCGGCCAAGAGACCCAGTACTTC. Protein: CASSQQSSGQETQYF.

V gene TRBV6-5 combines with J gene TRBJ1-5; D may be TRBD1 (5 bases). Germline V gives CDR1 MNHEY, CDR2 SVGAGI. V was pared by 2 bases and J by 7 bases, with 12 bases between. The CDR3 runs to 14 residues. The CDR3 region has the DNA TGTGCCAGCAGTTACGACCGGGGGAGGCAGCCCCAGCATTTT. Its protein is CASSYDRGRQPQHF.

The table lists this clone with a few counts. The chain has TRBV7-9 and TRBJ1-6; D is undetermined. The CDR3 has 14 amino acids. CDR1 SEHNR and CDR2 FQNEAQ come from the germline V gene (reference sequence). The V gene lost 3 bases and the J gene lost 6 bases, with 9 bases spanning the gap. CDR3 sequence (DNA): TGTGCCAGCAGCTTCGGCAGTCTTAATTCACCCCTCCACTTT. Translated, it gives CASSFGSLNSPLHF.

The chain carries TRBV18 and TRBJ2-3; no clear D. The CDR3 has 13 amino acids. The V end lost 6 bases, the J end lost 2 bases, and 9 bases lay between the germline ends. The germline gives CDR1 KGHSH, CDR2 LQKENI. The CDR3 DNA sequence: TGTGCCAGCTCGGCTGGGTTCACAGATACGCAGTATTTT. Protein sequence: CASSAGFTDTQYF.

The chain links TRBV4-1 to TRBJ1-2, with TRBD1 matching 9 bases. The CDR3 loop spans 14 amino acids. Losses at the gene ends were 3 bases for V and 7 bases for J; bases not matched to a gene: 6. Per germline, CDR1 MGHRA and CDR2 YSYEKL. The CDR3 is CASSHNTGGGGYTF. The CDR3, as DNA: TGCGCCAGCAGCCACAATACAGGGGGCGGTGGCTACACCTTC.

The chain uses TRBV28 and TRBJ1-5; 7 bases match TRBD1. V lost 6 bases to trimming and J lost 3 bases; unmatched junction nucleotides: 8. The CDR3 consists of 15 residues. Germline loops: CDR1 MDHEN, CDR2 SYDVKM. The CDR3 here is CASRVEGAFNQPQHF. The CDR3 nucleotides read TGTGCCAGCAGGGTAGAGGGGGCCTTCAATCAGCCCCAGCATTTT.

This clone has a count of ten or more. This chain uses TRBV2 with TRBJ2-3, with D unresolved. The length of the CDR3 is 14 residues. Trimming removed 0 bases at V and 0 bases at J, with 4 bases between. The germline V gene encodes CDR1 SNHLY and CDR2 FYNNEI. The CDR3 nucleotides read TGTGCCAGCAGTGAAGCTTTCAGCACAGATACGCAGTATTTT. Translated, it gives CASSEAFSTDTQYF.

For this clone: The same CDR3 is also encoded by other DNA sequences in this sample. The CDR3 sequence: CASSLDPNTEAFF. For the CDR3, the DNA is TGCGCCAGCAGTCTCGACCCCAACACTGAAGCTTTCTTT. The chain uses TRBV5-1 and TRBJ1-1, with D unresolved. Trimming shortened V by 5 bases and J by 2 bases, and 10 bases separated the two germline ends. Germline assignment: CDR1 SGHRS and CDR2 YFSETQ. The CDR3 loop spans 13 amino acids.

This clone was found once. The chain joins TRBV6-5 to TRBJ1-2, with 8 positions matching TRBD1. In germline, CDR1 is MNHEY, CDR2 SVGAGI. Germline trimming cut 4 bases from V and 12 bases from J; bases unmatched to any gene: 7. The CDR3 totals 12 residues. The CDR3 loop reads CASSSPTGDDTF. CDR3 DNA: TGTGCCAGCAGTTCTCCGACAGGGGATGACACCTTC.

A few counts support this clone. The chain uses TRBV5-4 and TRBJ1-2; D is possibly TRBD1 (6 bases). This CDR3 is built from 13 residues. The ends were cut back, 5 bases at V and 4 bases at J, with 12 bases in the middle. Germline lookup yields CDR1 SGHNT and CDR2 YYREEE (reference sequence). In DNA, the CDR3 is TGTGCCAGCAGGAACAGGACAGTCTATGGCTACACCTTC. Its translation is CASRNRTVYGYTF.

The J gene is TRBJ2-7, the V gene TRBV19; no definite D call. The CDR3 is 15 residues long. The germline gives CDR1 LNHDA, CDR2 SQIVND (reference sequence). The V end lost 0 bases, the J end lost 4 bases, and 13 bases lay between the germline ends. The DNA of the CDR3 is TGTGCCAGTAGTATAGATTGGGGTATCCAGTACGAGCAGTACTTC. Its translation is CASSIDWGIQYEQYF.

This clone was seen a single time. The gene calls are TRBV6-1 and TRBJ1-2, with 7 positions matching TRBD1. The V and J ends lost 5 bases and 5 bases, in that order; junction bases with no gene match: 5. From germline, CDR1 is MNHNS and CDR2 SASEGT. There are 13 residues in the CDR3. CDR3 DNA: TGTGCCAGCAGTTCCGACAGGGAGTATGGCTACACCTTC. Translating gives CASSSDREYGYTF.